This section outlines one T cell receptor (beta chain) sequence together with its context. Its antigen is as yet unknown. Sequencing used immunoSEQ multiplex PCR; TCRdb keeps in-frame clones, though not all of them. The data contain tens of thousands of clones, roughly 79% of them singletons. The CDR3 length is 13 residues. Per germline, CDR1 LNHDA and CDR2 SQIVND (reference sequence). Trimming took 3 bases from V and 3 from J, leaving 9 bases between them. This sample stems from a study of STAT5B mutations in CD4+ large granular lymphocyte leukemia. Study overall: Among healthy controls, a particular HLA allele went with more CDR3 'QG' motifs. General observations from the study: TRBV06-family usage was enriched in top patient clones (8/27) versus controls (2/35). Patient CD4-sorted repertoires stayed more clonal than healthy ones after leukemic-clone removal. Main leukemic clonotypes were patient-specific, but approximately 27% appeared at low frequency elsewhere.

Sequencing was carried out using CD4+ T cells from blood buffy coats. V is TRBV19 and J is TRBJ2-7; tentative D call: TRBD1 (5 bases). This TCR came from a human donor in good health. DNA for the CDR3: TGTGCCAGTAGTATGGGCAGGGACTACGAGCAGTACTTC. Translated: CASSMGRDYEQYF.